This passage covers 18 T cell receptor beta chains from one sample sequenced in a study of glioma-infiltrating T cells after dendritic cell vaccination. Repertoires were generated with immunoSEQ multiplex PCR, while TCRdb's copy carries only in-frame clones and drops some. The repertoire includes about 92,000 clones, around 86% of them detected once, and 15% to 18% sits in the top ten. Here the sequenced sample was blood, taken before dendritic cell vaccination. These receptors were obtained from a human donor with glioblastoma.

This chain joins TRBV5-5 and TRBJ2-7, with TRBD1 matching over 8 bases. The CDR3 spans 14 residues. Per germline, CDR1 SGHKS and CDR2 YYEKEE (reference sequence). The trim removed 0 bases at V and 3 bases at J, leaving 2 bases unmatched. CDR3 protein: CASSLVGQGYEQYF. DNA for the CDR3: TGTGCCAGCAGCTTGGTTGGACAGGGCTACGAGCAGTACTTC.

This chain joins TRBV4-3 and TRBJ2-2, with 8 bases aligning to TRBD2. There are 17 residues in the CDR3. The V and J ends lost 2 bases and 6 bases, in that order; junction bases with no gene match: 11. Germline V gives CDR1 LGHNA, CDR2 YSLEER. This CDR3 is CASSQQELLADSGELFF. In DNA form, the CDR3 reads TGCGCCAGCAGCCAACAGGAGTTACTAGCGGATTCCGGGGAGCTGTTTTTT.

V is TRBV4-1 and J is TRBJ2-2; 10 nucleotides agree with TRBD2. Germline V CDR1 and CDR2: MGHRA, YSYEKL. The ends lost 0 bases at V and 1 base at J; junction bases unmatched: 5. The length of the CDR3 is 18 residues. Here the CDR3 DNA reads TGCGCCAGCAGCCAAGACCCTAGCGGGGGTGGGAACACCGGGGAGCTGTTTTTT. Translated: CASSQDPSGGGNTGELFF.

The chain joins TRBV5-1 to TRBJ2-7; a weak D match, TRBD1 (6 bases). V lost 8 bases and J lost 2, with 23 bases in between. CDR3 size: 16 residues. Germline lookup yields CDR1 SGHRS and CDR2 YFSETQ. CDR3 nucleotide sequence: TGCGCCAGTAAAACCCGCCCCCGGGACACCACCTACGAGCAGTACTTC. Protein product: CASKTRPRDTTYEQYF.

The chain recombines TRBV9 with TRBJ1-4; D might be TRBD1 (6 bases). This CDR3 region has 15 residues. Trimming cost V 0 bases and J 7 bases, with 13 bases left between them. Germline loops: CDR1 SGDLS, CDR2 YYNGEE. As DNA, the CDR3 is TGTGCCAGCAGCGTAGATGGGGGGGCTGGTGAAAAACTGTTTTTT. It codes for CASSVDGGAGEKLFF.

The rearrangement joins TRBV6-5 to TRBJ2-3; 10 bases are a match to TRBD2. V lost 5 bases, J lost 6 bases, and 8 bases stayed unmatched. CDR3 length: 15 residues. Germline CDR1 is MNHEY and CDR2 is SVGAGI. In nucleotides, the CDR3 is TGTGCCAGCAGTACCAGCGGGAGGGTAGACGATACGCAGTATTTT. It specifies CASSTSGRVDDTQYF.

The genes are TRBV7-6 and TRBJ2-3, with D tentatively TRBD2 (6 bases). The germline V and J ends were trimmed by 1 base and 1 base, with 15 bases remaining between them. Germline V lookup: CDR1 SGHVS, CDR2 FNYEAQ. CDR3 length: 17 amino acids. The CDR3 bases are TGTGCCAGCAGCTTAGAGGTCGGGGGTGACGGCACAGATACGCAGTATTTT. Translated: CASSLEVGGDGTDTQYF.

This sequence joins TRBV7-3 and TRBJ2-2, with D possibly being TRBD1 (6 bases). The V gene lost 5 bases and the J gene lost 3 bases, with 25 bases spanning the gap. The CDR3 is made up of 19 amino acids. Per germline, CDR1 SGHTA and CDR2 FQGTGA. The CDR3 spells CASSPSREHRALDTGELFF. The CDR3 DNA is TGTGCCAGCAGCCCCTCGAGGGAACACAGGGCCCTGGACACCGGGGAGCTGTTTTTT.

The chain joins TRBV4-3 to TRBJ1-2; a possible D gene is TRBD1 (5 bases). The CDR3 is made up of 15 amino acids. Per germline, CDR1 LGHNA and CDR2 YSLEER. Trimming cost V 1 base and J 3 bases, with 12 bases left between them. The CDR3 sequence is CASSQGKTADYGYTF. CDR3 DNA sequence: TGCGCCAGCAGCCAAGGGAAGACAGCTGACTATGGCTACACCTTC.

This clone was seen a handful of times. The chain uses TRBV4-3 and TRBJ1-4, with 11 bases matching TRBD1. V lost 4 bases, J lost 6 bases, and 10 bases stayed unmatched. The CDR3 extends over 17 amino acids. CDR1 is LGHNA and CDR2 is YSLEER in the germline V gene. The CDR3 region has the DNA TGCGCCAGCAGCCCTAACCGGGACAGGGGGTCTTATGAAAAACTGTTTTTT. Its translation is CASSPNRDRGSYEKLFF.

Written as DNA, the CDR3 is TGTGCCACCGCGGGGAGGGCTGTAGGCACAGATACGCAGTATTTT. Translated, it gives CATAGRAVGTDTQYF. The chain recombines TRBV15 with TRBJ2-3; TRBD2 aligns across 7 bases. The J segment lost 1 base and the V segment lost 8 bases, leaving 9 bases of the junction unmatched. The CDR3 totals 15 residues. Germline V gives CDR1 LNHNV, CDR2 YYDKDF (reference sequence).

This chain connects TRBV5-8 to TRBJ2-3, with TRBD2 matching over 8 bases. The junction had 7 bases not matched to a gene; V was cut back by 0 bases and J by 4 bases. This CDR3 is 16 amino acids long. Germline assignment: CDR1 SGHTS and CDR2 YDEGEE. CDR3 coding DNA: TGTGCCAGCAGCTTGGGTCAGCGGGGGATCTCAGATACGCAGTATTTT. Protein product: CASSLGQRGISDTQYF. The complete variable domain, with remaining parts taken from reference TRBV5-8 and TRBJ2-3, reads EAGVTQSPTHLIKTRGQQATLRCSPISGHTSVYWYQQALGLGLQFLLWYDEGEERNRGNFPPRFSGRQFPNYSSELNVNALELEDSALYLCASSLGQRGISDTQYFGPGTRLTVL.

The chain combines TRBV14 with TRBJ1-3, with D perhaps matching TRBD1 (5 bases). The V gene's germline CDR1 is SGHDN and CDR2 FVKESK. V was clipped by 11 bases and J by 7 bases, with 18 bases between them. The CDR3 loop spans 13 amino acids. The CDR3 sequence is CALSDVRGNTIYF. As DNA, the CDR3 is TGTGCCCTGAGTGACGTGCGGGGGAACACCATATATTTT.

V is TRBV27 and J is TRBJ2-1, with 11 bases aligning to TRBD2. The trim removed 2 bases at V and 12 bases at J, leaving 6 bases unmatched. Per the germline V gene, CDR1 is MNHEY and CDR2 is SMNVEV (reference sequence). The CDR3 runs to 14 residues. The DNA for the CDR3 is TGTGCCAGCAGTTTAAGGTCGCTAGCGGGAGGGCAGTTCTTC. It specifies CASSLRSLAGGQFF.

The chain joins TRBV5-6 to TRBJ2-7, with a weak D call TRBD1 (5 bases). Germline values: CDR1 SGHDT, CDR2 YYEEEE. The CDR3 is 15 residues long. Trimming took 1 base from V and 0 from J, leaving 11 bases between them. CDR3 DNA sequence: TGTGCCAGCAGCTTGACCGGCAGGGCCTCCTACGAGCAGTACTTC. Translating gives CASSLTGRASYEQYF.

The chain combines TRBV27 with TRBJ2-1; D might be TRBD1 (6 bases). Trimming removed 8 bases at V and 7 bases at J, with 12 bases between. This CDR3 region has 12 residues. Germline V CDR1 and CDR2: MNHEY, SMNVEV (reference sequence). The CDR3 here is CASGDRRNEQFF. CDR3 coding DNA: TGTGCCAGCGGCGACAGGCGGAATGAGCAGTTCTTC.

The V and J genes are TRBV6-1 and TRBJ2-7, with 7 positions matching TRBD1. Germline V gene sequence: CDR1 MNHNS, CDR2 SASEGT. V lost 10 bases and J lost 8; bases outside the gene matches: 11. This CDR3 comprises 12 residues. DNA for the CDR3: TGTGCCACAAGACAGGGACCCTATAAGCAGTACTTC. Translation: CATRQGPYKQYF.

The V gene is TRBV19, the J gene TRBJ2-7; 11 positions agree with TRBD2. V gave up 8 bases and J gave up 4 bases; unmatched junction bases: 10. Germline V gene data show CDR1 as LNHDA and CDR2 as SQIVND (reference sequence). The length of the CDR3 is 15 residues. Here the CDR3 DNA reads TGTGCCAGTTCCGAAACTAGCGGGGGAATTTACGAGCAGTACTTC. Its protein product is CASSETSGGIYEQYF.